The clone carrying this T cell receptor beta chain was seen a few times. The antigen remains undetermined. After removal of 0 bases from V and 4 bases from J, the junction contained 4 bases not matched to a gene. The CDR3 consists of 17 residues. Germline V gives CDR1 LGHNA, CDR2 YSLEER. 5'-RACE, quantitative and with molecular barcodes, yielded the TCR beta libraries. TCRdb re-derived calls from the 5' RACE reads in MiXCR, one entry per CDR3 protein. This table has 50,000 to 75,000 distinct CDR3 sequences, around 6.4% appearing once. The data were obtained in a study of CD8 T cells in ankylosing spondylitis. Study-level findings and limits: What seemed typical of ankylosing spondylitis blood was a TCR beta motif built from about eight highly homologous variants. Significant enrichment of disease-linked clones was reportedly seen in matched ankylosing spondylitis synovial fluid. Some of the motif variants had earlier been found in reactive arthritis patients' fluid and blood.

Sequencing was carried out using synovial fluid, either unsorted or a sorted T cell fraction (not recorded which). The receptor's source is a male donor with ankylosing spondylitis. The chain joins TRBV4-3 to TRBJ1-3, with 12 bases matching TRBD1. This chain's CDR3 is CASSQDWDRGQGNTIYF. The CDR3 DNA is TGCGCCAGCAGCCAAGACTGGGACAGGGGGCAAGGAAACACCATATATTTT.